This passage covers 13 T cell receptor beta chains from one sample sequenced in a study of T cell repertoires in cytomegalovirus infection. TCRdb re-called the reads with MiXCR, one entry per CDR3 protein. The sample yields fewer than 300,000 distinct CDR3 sequences, 25% seen once. The sample consisted of PBMCs. These receptors came from a human donor in good health (CMV status not recorded). Some clones in this sample may be carry-over from other donors' samples.

In this sample, this clonotype turned up many times. The chain combines TRBV7-8 with TRBJ2-1, with 10 bases matching TRBD2. The CDR3 extends over 16 amino acids. The germline V gene encodes CDR1 SGHVS and CDR2 FQNEAQ. The V gene end was trimmed by 5 bases and the J gene end by 7 bases; junction bases not matched to a gene: 11. CDR3 sequence: CASSPLASGSGNEQFF. The CDR3 DNA sequence: TGTGCCAGCAGCCCCTTGGCTAGCGGGAGTGGAAATGAGCAGTTCTTC.

This clonotype turned up a few times. The V and J genes are TRBV6-1 and TRBJ2-1; 8 nucleotides match TRBD2. Per the germline V gene, CDR1 is MNHNS and CDR2 is SASEGT. V was clipped by 4 bases and J by 1 base; unmatched bases: 12. CDR3 length: 18 residues. CDR3 sequence reads: CASSVFLSAGGSYNEQFF. The CDR3, as DNA: TGTGCCAGCAGTGTGTTTTTGTCGGCGGGAGGTTCCTACAATGAGCAGTTCTTC.

This clonotype was seen a handful of times. The chain links TRBV29-1 to TRBJ2-2; no reliable D call. V gave up 3 bases and J gave up 8 bases, with 13 bases separating them. The CDR3 loop spans 13 amino acids. CDR1 SQVTM and CDR2 ANQGSEA come from the germline V gene. CDR3: CSVDNQASGELFF. The CDR3 coding sequence is TGCAGCGTTGATAACCAGGCCAGTGGGGAGCTGTTTTTT.

V is TRBV29-1 and J is TRBJ1-1; a possible D gene is TRBD1 (6 bases). CDR1 SQVTM and CDR2 ANQGSEA come from the germline V gene. This CDR3 has 15 residues. Trimming took off 4 bases at V and 7 bases at J, with 22 bases between the two ends. The CDR3, as DNA: TGCAGCGTTGGTTTGGGTGGGGGCAGGGGCTATGAAGCTTTCTTT. It translates to CSVGLGGGRGYEAFF. Variable domain in full (rest from reference TRBV29-1 and TRBJ1-1): SAVISQKPSRDICQRGTSLTIQCQVDSQVTMMFWYRQQPGQSLTLIATANQGSEATYESGFVIDKFPISRPNLTFSTLTVSNMSPEDSSIYLCSVGLGGGRGYEAFFGQGTRLTVV.

This clonotype was seen repeatedly, ten times or more. This sequence joins TRBV7-2 and TRBJ2-3; no definite D call. Germline values: CDR1 SGHTA, CDR2 FQGNSA. V was shortened by 5 bases and J by 0 bases, with 12 bases between the two germline ends. The CDR3 totals 15 residues. The CDR3 nucleotides are TGTGCCAGCAGCCTCCGGTGGGCTAGCACAGATACGCAGTATTTT. It specifies CASSLRWASTDTQYF.

The table lists this clonotype with many counts. The chain couples TRBV7-8 to TRBJ2-4; D not resolved. V lost 5 bases and J lost 6, with 20 bases in between. CDR1 and CDR2 from the germline V gene are SGHVS and FQNEAQ. This CDR3 region has 16 residues. In DNA, the CDR3 is TGTGCCAGCAGCCAACCTTCCGGGCCCGACGGAAACATTCAGTACTTC. Translating gives CASSQPSGPDGNIQYF.

In its sample, this clonotype was seen a few times. The chain employs TRBV7-3 and TRBJ2-1; TRBD1 aligns across 8 bases. Germline V CDR1 and CDR2: SGHTA, FQGTGA. V gave up 4 bases and J gave up 5 bases; unmatched junction bases: 13. The CDR3 extends over 17 amino acids. CDR3 sequence (DNA): TGTGCCAGCAGCTCCAACCCCGACAGGGGTAGCGACAATGAGCAGTTCTTC. It encodes CASSSNPDRGSDNEQFF.

This clonotype was detected only a few times. This sequence joins TRBV20-1 and TRBJ1-1; the D gene is possibly TRBD1 (5 bases). Trimming cost V 6 bases and J 4 bases, with 6 bases left between them. There are 10 residues in the CDR3. The germline V gene has CDR1 DFQATT and CDR2 SNEGSKA (reference sequence). As DNA, the CDR3 is TGCAGTGCAGGGGCCACTGAAGCTTTCTTT. Its translation: CSAGATEAFF.

This clonotype was counted ten times or more. V and J are TRBV7-2 and TRBJ2-1; D possibly corresponds to TRBD2 (6 bases). The CDR3 sequence is 12 residues long. V lost 6 bases and J lost 9, with 12 bases in between. Germline loops: CDR1 SGHTA, CDR2 FQGNSA. CDR3 region: CASRPAGSEQFF. CDR3 coding DNA: TGTGCCAGCAGGCCGGCGGGGAGTGAGCAGTTCTTC.

V usage is TRBV20-1 and J usage is TRBJ2-3, with TRBD2 identical over 7 bases. The CDR3 consists of 14 residues. Trimming removed 4 bases from V and 2 bases from J; junction bases left unmatched: 6. Germline V gives CDR1 DFQATT, CDR2 SNEGSKA (reference sequence). CDR3 loop: CSAIRDYPTDTQYF. Here the CDR3 DNA reads TGCAGTGCTATCCGGGACTACCCCACAGATACGCAGTATTTT.

This clonotype was seen a handful of times. V usage is TRBV28 and J usage is TRBJ1-4; no reliable D call. V lost 5 bases, J lost 10 bases, and 14 bases lay in between. The CDR3 is 13 amino acids. Germline CDR1 and CDR2: MDHEN and SYDVKM. Here the CDR3 reads CASSAYEHVKLFF. DNA for the CDR3: TGTGCCAGCAGTGCCTATGAGCACGTAAAACTGTTTTTT.

The rearrangement joins TRBV7-6 to TRBJ1-1; D gene unclear. The CDR3 runs 18 residues. The V gene lost 2 bases and the J gene lost 0 bases, with 19 bases spanning the gap. The V gene's germline CDR1 is SGHVS and CDR2 FNYEAQ. The CDR3 DNA is TGTGCCAGCAGCTTATTTGGAGTTGGTCTCCTTATGAACACTGAAGCTTTCTTT. It codes for CASSLFGVGLLMNTEAFF.

The chain has TRBV6-2 or TRBV6-3 and TRBJ2-1; no clear D. The germline V and J ends were trimmed by 4 bases and 10 bases, with 14 bases remaining between them. Germline CDR1 reads MNHEY; CDR2 reads SVGEGT. The CDR3 spans 13 residues. The CDR3 reads CASSSPRAGEQFF. In nucleotides, the CDR3 is TGTGCCAGCAGTTCCCCTCGCGCCGGGGAGCAGTTCTTC.